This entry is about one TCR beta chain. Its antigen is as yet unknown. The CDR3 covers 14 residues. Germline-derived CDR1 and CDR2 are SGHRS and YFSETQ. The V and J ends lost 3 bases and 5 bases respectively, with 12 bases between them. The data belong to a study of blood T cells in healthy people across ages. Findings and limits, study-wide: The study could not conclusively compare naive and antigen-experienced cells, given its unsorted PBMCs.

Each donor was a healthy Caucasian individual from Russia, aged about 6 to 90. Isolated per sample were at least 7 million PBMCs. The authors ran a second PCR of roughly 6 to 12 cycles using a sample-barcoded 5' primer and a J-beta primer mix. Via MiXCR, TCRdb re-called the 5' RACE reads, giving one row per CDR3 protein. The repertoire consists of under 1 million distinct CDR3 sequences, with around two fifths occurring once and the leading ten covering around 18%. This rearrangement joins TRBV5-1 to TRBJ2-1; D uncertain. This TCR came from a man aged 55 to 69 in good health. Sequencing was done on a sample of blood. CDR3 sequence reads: CASSSSVLHNEQFF. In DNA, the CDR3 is TGCGCCAGCAGCTCCTCTGTCCTTCACAATGAGCAGTTCTTC.